These 7 T cell receptor beta chains share one sample of origin, sequenced in a study of technical replicates of blood from several donors. The table came from immunoSEQ multiplex PCR; TCRdb's copy has only in-frame clones and leaves some out. The sample includes 51,000 or so clones, roughly 90% of them seen just once. Sequencing used PBMCs. These TCRs come from a human donor in good health. Some clones in this sample may be carry-over from other donors' samples.

V and J are TRBV5-6 and TRBJ2-7; D unresolved. The CDR3 sequence is 11 residues long. Germline V lookup: CDR1 SGHDT, CDR2 YYEEEE. V was cut by 3 bases and J by 6 bases, with 7 bases left in between. CDR3 loop: CASSSLSEQYF. The CDR3 nucleotides read TGTGCCAGCAGCTCCCTATCCGAGCAGTACTTC.

The count of this clone is one. The chain joins TRBV27 to TRBJ1-6, with D possibly TRBD1 on 6 matching bases. V was trimmed by 6 bases and J by 7 bases, leaving 16 bases between them. Germline V gene lookup returns CDR1 MNHEY and CDR2 SMNVEV (reference sequence). This CDR3 has 15 amino acids. The CDR3 spells CASSQHRTENSPLHF. The DNA for the CDR3 is TGTGCCAGCAGCCAACATCGGACAGAAAATTCACCCCTCCACTTT.

V usage is TRBV10-3 and J usage is TRBJ1-6, with D uncertain. This CDR3 has 11 amino acids. Germline V gene data show CDR1 as ENHRY and CDR2 as SYGVKD. V was pared by 3 bases and J by 10 bases, with 4 bases between. Here the CDR3 DNA reads TGTGCCATCAGTGATCCATCACCCCTCCACTTT. Protein sequence: CAISDPSPLHF.

The V call is TRBV19, the J call TRBJ2-1; 14 nucleotides line up with TRBD2. Germline lookup yields CDR1 LNHDA and CDR2 SQIVND (reference sequence). Trimming cost V 6 bases and J 4 bases; bases outside gene matches: 14. The CDR3 length is 19 residues. CDR3 sequence: CASRIGTSGRQHEYNEQFF. Here the CDR3 DNA reads TGTGCCAGTAGGATTGGGACTAGCGGGAGACAACACGAATACAATGAGCAGTTCTTC.

In its sample, this clone was seen once. The V gene is TRBV6-1, the J gene TRBJ1-6, with 8 bases matching TRBD1. This CDR3 contains 14 residues. The V segment lost 4 bases and the J segment 10 bases; nucleotides outside the gene matches: 6. Germline lookup yields CDR1 MNHNS and CDR2 SASEGT. The CDR3: CASSGETGVSPLHF. CDR3 bases: TGTGCCAGCAGTGGCGAGACAGGGGTCTCACCCCTCCACTTT.

J is TRBJ1-4 and V is TRBV7-9; 10 bases fit TRBD1. Germline CDR1 SEHNR, CDR2 FQNEAQ (reference sequence). After removal of 5 bases from V and 8 bases from J, the junction contained 11 bases not matched to a gene. CDR3 length equals 16 residues. In DNA form, the CDR3 reads TGTGCCAGCAGCCCCCGGGACAGGGGCAATGGCGAAAAACTGTTTTTT. Protein: CASSPRDRGNGEKLFF. Complete variable domain (other parts from reference TRBV7-9 and TRBJ1-4): DTGVSQNPRHKITKRGQNVTFRCDPISEHNRLYWYRQTLGQGPEFLTYFQNEAQLEKSRLLSDRFSAERPKGSFSTLEIQRTEQGDSAMYLCASSPRDRGNGEKLFFGSGTQLSVL.

V and J are TRBV20-1 and TRBJ2-5; a weak D match, TRBD2 (6 bases). This CDR3 is built from 10 residues. Germline CDR1 reads DFQATT; CDR2 reads SNEGSKA (reference sequence). V lost 8 bases and J lost 5, with 9 bases in between. Written as DNA, the CDR3 is TGCAGTCTAGCGCAGGAGACCCAGTACTTC. Its translation: CSLAQETQYF.